This T cell receptor (beta chain) came from a study of control samples from healthy donors and cancer patients. Profiling relied on immunoSEQ multiplex PCR, and the TCRdb table lists in-frame clones only, not all of them. The profile shows some 70,000 clones, around 84% of them singletons. This CDR3 comprises 14 residues. The V and J ends lost 8 bases and 4 bases respectively, with 15 bases between them. Germline CDR1 is ENHRY and CDR2 is SYGVKD. The table lists this clone with a count of one. The genes are TRBV10-3 and TRBJ1-3; D remains unclear. Source material: PBMCs. The TCR originated in a woman in her forties or fifties with lung cancer. The CDR3 bases are TGTGCCATCGGAGGAGCCGGACTGGGAAACACCATATATTTT. Translation: CAIGGAGLGNTIYF.